The clone carrying this TCR beta chain was counted ten times or more. Its matching antigen is unknown. The sample originates from a study of blood T cells in healthy people across ages. Together with a sample-barcoded 5' primer, a J-beta primer mix was included in a second PCR lasting about 7 to 11 cycles. A template-switch adaptor containing 12 random nucleotides labeled each cDNA molecule. TCRdb re-derived calls from the 5' RACE reads in MiXCR, one entry per CDR3 protein. The sample yields 1.5 million to 2 million distinct CDR3 sequences, roughly 27% seen once. V shed 6 bases, J shed 3 bases, and the junction held 11 bases outside the gene matches. The CDR3 contains 14 residues. The V gene's germline CDR1 is SQVTM and CDR2 ANQGSEA. General observations from the study: TCR beta diversity per million T cells fell roughly linearly with age. Unsorted PBMCs prevented conclusive naive versus antigen-experienced comparison.

Specimen: blood. V usage is TRBV29-1 and J usage is TRBJ2-7; 7 bases line up with TRBD1. The clonotype originates from a woman in her thirties in good health. This CDR3 reads CSVGRDRVVYEQYF. The CDR3 DNA reads as TGCAGCGTGGGGCGTGACAGGGTCGTCTACGAGCAGTACTTC.